This T cell receptor (beta chain) was captured in a study of blood T cell repertoires in COVID-19. Turning to the study itself: Sites across the United States, Italy and Spain contributed samples from acute and convalescent COVID-19. Nucleic acid was either cDNA or gDNA, and it came from T cells, B-cell-depleted T cells, or PBMCs.

In the source study's methods: Cell counts per sample came from amplifying reference gene primers. Method: immunoSEQ multiplex PCR; TCRdb's copy keeps in-frame clones and lacks some. The V and J calls and clone size are taken from that table; D and trimming were inferred from the DNA. Of roughly 200,000 clones listed, approximately 85% are singletons. This CDR3 comprises 15 residues. V was pared by 0 bases and J by 7 bases, with 13 bases between. Germline CDR1 is MNHEY and CDR2 is SVGEGT. This TCR was sampled from a man in his 60s with acute or convalescent COVID-19. The sample was peripheral blood. This chain uses TRBV6-2 or TRBV6-3 with TRBJ1-5, with D maybe TRBD1 (6 bases). DNA of the CDR3: TGTGCCAGCAGTTACTCGGGCAGGGGATGGCAGCCCCAGCATTTT. Translating gives CASSYSGRGWQPQHF.